There are a few counts of the clone carrying this TCR beta chain. Antigen unknown. This sample is part of a study of blood T cells in healthy people across ages. Study observations and caveats: The recorded TCR beta diversity per million T cells decreased in a roughly linear manner with age.

The germline CDR1 and CDR2 sequences are KGHDR and SFDVKD. This CDR3 region has 14 residues. The junction had 3 bases not matched to a gene; V was cut back by 1 base and J by 8 bases. For the second PCR, which ran for roughly 6 to 12 cycles, a sample-barcoded 5' primer and a J-beta primer mix were used. TCRdb called the 5' RACE reads again in MiXCR, with one record for every CDR3 protein. The sample yields about 970,000 distinct CDR3 sequences, approximately 50% seen once. Sequencing used blood. The clonotype originates from an older woman in good health. The J gene is TRBJ2-1, the V gene TRBV24-1, with 8 bases identical to TRBD2. The CDR3 loop is CATSDLVREDEQFF. DNA for the CDR3: TGTGCCACCAGTGATTTAGTGCGGGAGGATGAGCAGTTCTTC.